The 7 T cell receptor beta chains listed next were all sequenced from one sample in a study of regulatory T cells in long-lasting Graves disease. Time point here: newly diagnosed GD, antithyroid drugs for less than 3 months. From RNA extracted from PBMCs, the TCR library was made. Both iRepertoire HTBI primers and Arm-PCR of CDR3 regions were used to build the TCR beta libraries. TCRdb redid the calling of the multiplex PCR reads with MiXCR, one entry per CDR3 protein. The table lists over 500,000 distinct CDR3 sequences, approximately 15% of them singletons. These data are also associated with another study on T cells in Graves' hyperthyroidism and ophthalmopathy.

The source was peripheral blood mononuclear cells (PBMCs), collected at new diagnosis, from a patient treated with antithyroid drugs. Receptor source: a woman aged 30 to 39 with Graves disease.

This clonotype was counted between two and nine times. This chain uses TRBV9 with TRBJ1-6; the D is unclear. The CDR3 runs to 13 residues. Germline V gene sequence: CDR1 SGDLS, CDR2 YYNGEE. Trimming removed 0 bases at V and 12 bases at J, with 10 bases between. In DNA form, the CDR3 reads TGTGCCAGCAGCGTAGAATCCACCGGACCCCTCCACTTT. Translated, it gives CASSVESTGPLHF.

V and J are TRBV11-2 and TRBJ2-2; D might be TRBD1 or TRBD2, each matching 5 bases. The V and J ends lost 5 bases and 4 bases respectively, with 17 bases between them. This CDR3 region has 16 residues. Germline-derived CDR1 and CDR2 are SGHAT and FQNNGV. The CDR3: CASSPVGEIVTGELFF. Here the CDR3 DNA reads TGTGCCAGCAGCCCAGTGGGGGAAATTGTCACCGGGGAGCTGTTTTTT.

This clonotype was detected ten times or more. CDR3 nucleotides: TGTGCCAGCAGTTTGAGAAGGGGTAGGAATTCACCCCTCCACTTT. Its protein is CASSLRRGRNSPLHF. V gene TRBV28 combines with J gene TRBJ1-6, with D possibly matching TRBD1 (5 bases). The V gene's germline CDR1 is MDHEN and CDR2 SYDVKM. Trimming left V 3 bases short and J 7 bases short, with 13 bases between. The CDR3 runs to 15 residues.

This clonotype was picked up many times. The chain has TRBV18 and TRBJ2-1, with D maybe TRBD1 (5 bases). The CDR3 is 15 residues long. Trimming left V 2 bases short and J 6 bases short, with 14 bases between. The germline gives CDR1 KGHSH, CDR2 LQKENI. The CDR3 sequence is CASSPGALSANEQFF. CDR3 bases: TGTGCCAGCTCACCAGGGGCTCTAAGCGCCAATGAGCAGTTCTTC. The full variable domain, completed using reference TRBV18 and TRBJ2-1, is NAGVMQNPRHLVRRRGQEARLRCSPMKGHSHVYWYRQLPEEGLKFMVYLQKENIIDESGMPKERFSAEFPKEGPSILRIQQVVRGDSAAYFCASSPGALSANEQFFGPGTRLTVL.

This clonotype occurred a few times. V usage is TRBV5-5 and J usage is TRBJ2-7; the match to TRBD2 covers 7 bases. The V gene end was trimmed by 0 bases and the J gene end by 3 bases; junction bases not matched to a gene: 3. This CDR3 contains 14 residues. Germline assignment: CDR1 SGHKS and CDR2 YYEKEE (reference sequence). This CDR3 reads CASSLGLAHYEQYF. The CDR3 nucleotides read TGTGCCAGCAGCTTGGGACTAGCTCACTACGAGCAGTACTTC.

This clonotype was seen many times. The rearrangement uses TRBV30 and TRBJ1-2, with D perhaps matching TRBD1 (5 bases). The CDR3 runs 15 residues. Trimming took off 2 bases at V and 7 bases at J, with 20 bases between the two ends. CDR1 is GTSNPN and CDR2 is SVGIG in the germline V gene (reference sequence). The CDR3 sequence: CAWSPRNHGGAGYTF. DNA for the CDR3: TGTGCCTGGAGTCCACGCAACCATGGGGGTGCTGGCTACACCTTC. Full variable domain (rest looked up from reference TRBV30 and TRBJ1-2): SQTIHQWPATLVQPVGSPLSLECTVEGTSNPNLYWYRQAAGRGLQLLFYSVGIGQISSEVPQNLSASRPQDRQFILSSKKLLLSDSGFYLCAWSPRNHGGAGYTFGSGTRLTVV.

This clonotype was seen ten or more times. The genes are TRBV28 and TRBJ2-3, with a weak D call TRBD1 (5 bases). The CDR3 sequence is 15 residues long. The germline V and J ends were trimmed by 3 bases and 4 bases, with 14 bases remaining between them. Germline V gene lookup returns CDR1 MDHEN and CDR2 SYDVKM. The CDR3: CASSLSAGRPDTQYF. In DNA, the CDR3 is TGTGCCAGCAGTTTGTCGGCAGGGCGACCAGATACGCAGTATTTT.